One sample yielded the 17 T cell receptor beta chains listed below, sequenced in a study of T cells in Graves' hyperthyroidism and ophthalmopathy. RNA transcripts were the template for amplifying TCR beta CDR3 regions. HTBI primers were used for first-round RT-PCR of the TCR CDR3. TCRdb used MiXCR to reprocess the multiplex PCR reads, holding one entry per CDR3 protein. The profile covers approximately 720,000 distinct CDR3 sequences, with roughly 20% appearing a single time and over 15% taken by the ten largest. The source material was blood. These receptors were collected from a woman aged 45-59 years with Graves' hyperthyroidism that later progressed to Graves' ophthalmopathy.

The chain recombines TRBV6-6 with TRBJ2-6; the D is unclear. Germline V gene sequence: CDR1 MNHNY, CDR2 SVGAGI (reference sequence). Trimming removed 2 bases from V and 1 base from J, with 6 bases in between. There are 15 residues in the CDR3. CDR3 loop: CASSYVGSGANVLTF. The CDR3 DNA reads as TGTGCCAGCAGTTACGTGGGTTCTGGGGCCAACGTCCTGACTTTC.

The J gene is TRBJ2-5, the V gene TRBV6-6; D may be TRBD1 (6 bases). Germline V gene sequence: CDR1 MNHNY, CDR2 SVGAGI (reference sequence). Trimming took off 1 base at V and 4 bases at J, with 10 bases between the two ends. The CDR3 contains 14 residues. The CDR3 spells CASSYYRAGETQYF. The DNA for the CDR3 is TGTGCCAGCAGTTACTACAGGGCGGGAGAGACCCAGTACTTC.

In this sample, this clonotype turned up many times. This chain connects TRBV3-1 to TRBJ2-2; TRBD1 matches 12 bases. CDR3 length: 16 amino acids. Germline CDR1 is LGHDT and CDR2 is YNNKEL (reference sequence). The junction had 4 bases not matched to a gene; V was cut back by 4 bases and J by 4 bases. Here the CDR3 DNA reads TGTGCCAGCAGCCTCGGGACAGGGGGCCGCACCGGGGAGCTGTTTTTT. It codes for CASSLGTGGRTGELFF.

The genes are TRBV27 and TRBJ1-1, with D hard to call. The CDR3 covers 15 residues. Trimming took 2 bases from V and 4 from J, leaving 14 bases between them. Germline V lookup: CDR1 MNHEY, CDR2 SMNVEV (reference sequence). The CDR3 spells CASSLEGPRFTEAFF. The CDR3 DNA is TGTGCCAGCAGTTTAGAAGGGCCCAGGTTCACTGAAGCTTTCTTT.

The CDR3, as DNA: TGTGCCAGCAGCCTTCCGGTCACCGGGGAGCTGTTTTTT. As protein: CASSLPVTGELFF. The rearrangement joins TRBV7-9 to TRBJ2-2, with no clear D. Per germline, CDR1 SEHNR and CDR2 FQNEAQ (reference sequence). This CDR3 is built from 13 residues. V gave up 5 bases and J gave up 4 bases, with 8 bases separating them.

Only a few counts were recorded for this clonotype. The rearrangement joins TRBV6-6 to TRBJ2-1, with 10 bases lining up with TRBD2. The germline V gene has CDR1 MNHNY and CDR2 SVGAGI (reference sequence). The CDR3 is 16 amino acids. With V trimmed by 0 bases and J by 5 bases, 4 bases remained unmatched. CDR3 in DNA: TGTGCCAGCAGTTACTCAATCCTAGCGGGGGACAATGAGCAGTTCTTC. Protein: CASSYSILAGDNEQFF.

The sample holds a few counts of this clonotype. CDR3 protein: CSAHQRGANVLTF. CDR3 DNA sequence: TGCAGTGCTCATCAACGGGGGGCCAACGTCCTGACTTTC. The chain links TRBV20-1 to TRBJ2-6; D is unclear. V shed 5 bases and J shed 4 bases, with 9 bases lying between them. The CDR3 contains 13 residues. Germline CDR1 and CDR2: DFQATT and SNEGSKA (reference sequence).

This clonotype was observed a few times. The chain couples TRBV12-3 or TRBV12-4 to TRBJ2-5, with a weak D call TRBD2 (6 bases). V lost 5 bases and J 10 bases, leaving 14 bases between the germline ends. This CDR3 comprises 12 residues. CDR3 sequence (DNA): TGTGCCAGCAGTAGGGGAGGAGGACACCAGTACTTC. This translates into CASSRGGGHQYF.

This clonotype was seen repeatedly, ten times or more. J is TRBJ2-5 and V is TRBV2; D is unresolved. Germline loops: CDR1 SNHLY, CDR2 FYNNEI. V was cut by 7 bases and J by 3 bases, with 9 bases left in between. The CDR3 is 12 amino acids. The CDR3 DNA follows: TGTGCCAGCATGAACGCGGAAGAGACCCAGTACTTC. It encodes CASMNAEETQYF.

This clonotype was detected a few times. The chain links TRBV30 to TRBJ2-1; D gene ambiguous. In germline, CDR1 is GTSNPN, CDR2 SVGIG (reference sequence). Trimming took 0 bases from V and 4 from J, leaving 4 bases between them. The CDR3 has 12 amino acids. CDR3 sequence reads: CAWSVTYNEQFF. The CDR3 nucleotides read TGTGCCTGGAGTGTAACGTACAATGAGCAGTTCTTC.

This clonotype was seen a few times. The chain joins TRBV5-1 to TRBJ1-1; tentatively, D is TRBD1 (5 bases). The CDR3 covers 14 residues. CDR1 is SGHRS, CDR2 YFSETQ, per germline. The V gene lost 1 base and the J gene lost 3 bases, with 10 bases spanning the gap. CDR3 loop: CASSLNRDYTEAFF. Here the CDR3 DNA reads TGCGCCAGCAGCTTGAATAGGGACTACACTGAAGCTTTCTTT.

For this clonotype: At one boundary the junction diverges from the germline segment, which might be a read error. The chain uses TRBV27 and TRBJ2-7; 9 positions match TRBD1. Looked up from germline, CDR1 is MNHEY and CDR2 is SMNVEV (reference sequence). The CDR3 is made up of 15 amino acids. The CDR3 spells CANSLKGQGAYEQYF. Written as DNA, the CDR3 is TGTGCCAACAGTTTAAAGGGACAGGGCGCCTACGAGCAGTACTTC.

This clonotype appeared many times. The chain carries TRBV12-3 or TRBV12-4 and TRBJ1-6; 8 bases fit TRBD1. V lost 4 bases to trimming and J lost 5 bases; unmatched junction nucleotides: 13. This CDR3 has 18 amino acids. DNA of the CDR3: TGTGCCAGCAGTTCGAGGGACAGGTGGGCGTTAGATAATTCACCCCTCCACTTT. This sequence encodes CASSSRDRWALDNSPLHF.

This clonotype has a count of ten or more. This chain joins TRBV12-3 or TRBV12-4 and TRBJ1-1; possible D gene TRBD1, 6 bases. The CDR3 sequence is 14 residues long. V lost 6 bases, J lost 5 bases, and 16 bases lay in between. CDR3 residues: CASRRQAGGTEAFF. The CDR3 DNA sequence: TGTGCCAGCAGGCGACAGGCTGGGGGGACTGAAGCTTTCTTT.

The chain uses TRBV19 and TRBJ2-2; no firm D call. V was clipped by 5 bases and J by 5 bases, with 18 bases between them. The CDR3 consists of 16 residues. Germline CDR1 LNHDA, CDR2 SQIVND (reference sequence). CDR3 DNA sequence: TGTGCCAGTAGTCCCCGGATGGTGGCGGTAACCGGGGAGCTGTTTTTT. Protein sequence: CASSPRMVAVTGELFF.

The sample holds many counts of this clonotype. The CDR3 coding sequence is TGTGCCAGCAGCTCAGGGTATACTGAAGCTTTCTTT. It translates to CASSSGYTEAFF. This sequence joins TRBV6-1 and TRBJ1-1, with D maybe TRBD1 (5 bases). This CDR3 has 12 amino acids. Per the germline V gene, CDR1 is MNHNS and CDR2 is SASEGT. V lost 6 bases and J 5 bases, leaving 10 bases between the germline ends.

This clonotype appeared many times. This chain joins TRBV2 and TRBJ2-3, with D tentatively TRBD1 or TRBD2 (5 bases each). The germline V gene encodes CDR1 SNHLY and CDR2 FYNNEI. CDR3 length equals 15 residues. V was clipped by 2 bases and J by 4 bases, with 13 bases between them. CDR3 bases: TGTGCCAGCAGTGAAAGCCTCAGGGACCCAGATACGCAGTATTTT. It encodes CASSESLRDPDTQYF.